The rows below give T cell receptor beta chains drawn from one sample of a study of blood T cell repertoires in COVID-19. Assay used: immunoSEQ multiplex PCR; TCRdb lists only in-frame clones, some missing. The sample includes around 250,000 clones, more than 75% of them seen just once. Sequenced sample: peripheral blood. All receptors come from a woman aged 70-85 years with active or convalescent COVID-19. CDR3s leave out the opening cysteine and the closing phenylalanine or tryptophan. Each record gives: V gene, D gene, J gene, CDR3 protein. The D gene is left open where the match is weak.

TRBV10-2	NA	TRBJ2-3	ASKEHTSTDTQY
TRBV5-6	TRBD2	TRBJ2-7	ASSRVQAGLGSYEQY
TRBV19	TRBD1	TRBJ2-7	ASSIIHRGSNEQY
TRBV3-1/TRBV3-2	NA	TRBJ1-2	ASSQRGAFYGYT
TRBV7-9	TRBD2	TRBJ2-7	ASSLGEGMTSYEQY
TRBV27	NA	TRBJ1-1	ASSLRQLNTEAF
TRBV4-3	TRBD1	TRBJ2-3	ASSLSTGGNTDTQY
TRBV29-1	NA	TRBJ1-2	SVGGEGYT
TRBV7-9	NA	TRBJ1-5	ASSFDGTYSNQPQH
TRBV9	NA	TRBJ1-1	ASSAGHMNTEAF
TRBV7-9	TRBD1	TRBJ1-2	ASSSRQGANDGYT
TRBV18	NA	TRBJ2-5	ASSYAGASETQY
TRBV5-1	NA	TRBJ2-7	ASYGWGPDTGDEQY
TRBV6-1	NA	TRBJ2-7	ASSEFRNEQY
TRBV27	NA	TRBJ1-1	ASSLVGGGITEAF
TRBV7-2	NA	TRBJ2-2	ASSSPGGGTGELF
TRBV19	TRBD1	TRBJ2-7	ARAYRGPRDEQY
TRBV6-5	NA	TRBJ1-2	ASATAPTDYGYT
TRBV11-2	NA	TRBJ2-7	ASTSGPEQY
TRBV23-1	NA	TRBJ2-6	ASSPRYVGANVLT
TRBV6-1	TRBD1	TRBJ1-2	ASSEFRTGRDYGYT
TRBV5-1	NA	TRBJ2-2	ASSPILPGHANTGELF
TRBV18	TRBD2	TRBJ2-3	ASSPPAGGITDTQY
TRBV5-1	TRBD1	TRBJ1-2	ASSFRQGDYT
TRBV10-1	NA	TRBJ2-5	ASSGIPAETQY
TRBV6-5	NA	TRBJ1-3	ASRRVLVSGNTIY
TRBV2	NA	TRBJ1-2	ASSEAQREGRGYT
TRBV6-2/TRBV6-3	TRBD2	TRBJ2-4	ASSYDPSGGDVKNIQY
TRBV19	NA	TRBJ1-1	ASSGTRRDTEAF
TRBV12-3/TRBV12-4	NA	TRBJ1-3	ASTITWGNTIY
TRBV29-1	TRBD1	TRBJ2-5	SVGQGVTETQY
TRBV10-3	NA	TRBJ2-2	AIRSARNTGELF
TRBV10-1	NA	TRBJ1-6	ASSGHLNSPLH
TRBV6-5	NA	TRBJ1-2	ASRPTGYGYT
TRBV4-2	TRBD1	TRBJ1-6	ASSQEQGAVSPLH
TRBV7-2	NA	TRBJ1-5	ASSSTRSNQPQH
TRBV5-1	TRBD1	TRBJ2-1	ASSFATGGLLRNEQF
TRBV12-5	TRBD1	TRBJ1-3	ASGLVYYRGRGNTIY
TRBV7-2	TRBD1	TRBJ1-2	ASSLSLSGGGNYGYT
TRBV7-9	NA	TRBJ1-5	ASSLAGGGRRGNQPQH
TRBV19	NA	TRBJ1-2	ASSINGDIYGYT
TRBV5-1	NA	TRBJ2-7	ASSVAGSYEQY
TRBV18	TRBD1	TRBJ1-1	ASSPGTGGLTEAF
TRBV11-2	NA	TRBJ1-2	ASRPTRDTPRGGYT
TRBV7-2	TRBD1	TRBJ1-1	ASTRQGTMNTEAF
TRBV27	NA	TRBJ1-4	ASSLGGKLF
TRBV5-5	NA	TRBJ1-5	ASSLWEGLSQPQH
TRBV5-4	TRBD1	TRBJ1-2	ASSSTGSAGYT
TRBV19	NA	TRBJ2-3	ASLDRPTDTQY
TRBV7-9	NA	TRBJ1-2	ASSLEARGRGYT
TRBV5-3	NA	TRBJ1-1	ARSGPGISNTEAF
TRBV24-1	TRBD2	TRBJ2-1	ATSDSRLAGGPL
TRBV4-1	TRBD1	TRBJ2-5	ASSQWGQGVRETQY
TRBV5-8	TRBD1	TRBJ2-7	ASSPGTGLTYEQY
TRBV18	NA	TRBJ1-5	ASSPAGTQSNQPQH
TRBV27	TRBD1	TRBJ2-7	ASSQSGQGRKNEQY
TRBV6-5	NA	TRBJ1-4	ASSFINEKLF
TRBV4-3	TRBD1	TRBJ1-6	ASSRALGTGNSPLH